This T cell receptor (beta chain) is drawn from a study of blood T cell repertoires in COVID-19. Turning to the study itself: Sample material is recorded as cDNA or gDNA derived from T cells, B-cell-depleted T cells, or PBMCs.

Germline V gene data show CDR1 as KGHSH and CDR2 as LQKENI. The CDR3 loop spans 14 amino acids. V lost 0 bases and J 1 base, leaving 7 bases between the germline ends. Original handling: Reference gene primer amplification gave estimated nucleated cell counts. Some clones are missing from TCRdb's copy, which holds only in-frame ones; the method was immunoSEQ multiplex PCR. V, J and clone size are those of that table, while D and trimming were read from the DNA. The table records 400,000 to 550,000 clones, about 89% of them present only once. The sequenced material came from peripheral blood. The chain is built from TRBV18 and TRBJ2-7; D is unresolved. The TCR was taken from a woman aged 25-40 years with acute or convalescent COVID-19. For the CDR3, the DNA is TGTGCCAGCTCACCACCGCCCGGGTCCTACGAGCAGTACTTC. Translating it yields CASSPPPGSYEQYF. Combining the CDR3 with reference TRBV18 and TRBJ2-7 gives the whole variable domain NAGVMQNPRHLVRRRGQEARLRCSPMKGHSHVYWYRQLPEEGLKFMVYLQKENIIDESGMPKERFSAEFPKEGPSILRIQQVVRGDSAAYFCASSPPPGSYEQYFGPGTRLTVT.